This T cell receptor beta chain was identified during a study of T cells in Graves' hyperthyroidism and ophthalmopathy. Whole-study findings and limits: The model foresaw ophthalmopathy a median roughly 6 months prior to onset. Patients with ophthalmopathy were separated from those with stable hyperthyroidism by a 13 V-J model.

In its sample, this clonotype was seen many times. The antigen remains unidentified. The study included ophthalmopathy patients with Clinical Activity Score at least 3, NOSPECS grade at least 4 and duration under 3 months. PBMCs came from more than 9 ml fresh peripheral blood. Template material for amplifying TCR beta CDR3 regions consisted of RNA transcripts. A first-round RT-PCR of the TCR CDR3 used the HTBI primer set. TCRdb analysed the multiplex PCR reads with MiXCR anew, one entry per CDR3 protein. Of roughly 400,000 distinct CDR3 sequences in the sample, 11% to 15% are singletons; the top ten hold 25% to 30%. Trimming took 2 bases from V and 10 from J, leaving 21 bases between them. CDR1 and CDR2 from the germline V gene are SGHAT and FQDESV (reference sequence). CDR3 length: 16 residues.

Sample: blood. The receptor's source is a man aged 50-60 years with Graves' ophthalmopathy. The chain couples TRBV11-1 to TRBJ2-1; D may be TRBD1 or TRBD2 (5 bases each). The CDR3 sequence is CASSLRIGTSQEEQFF. CDR3 coding DNA: TGTGCCAGCAGCTTAAGGATCGGGACCTCGCAGGAGGAGCAGTTCTTC.